A single sample gave rise to the 26 T cell receptor beta chains below, sequenced in a study of somatic mutations in cytotoxic T cells in rheumatoid arthritis (dated by TCRdb to 2016 to 2017). The library was generated by the immunoSEQ multiplex PCR assay. The source is immuneACCESS, and TCRdb retained only in-frame sequences with V and J called. Part of the clones is not carried over; for the studies checked, unresolved V genes explain less than half of this, and the remainder is unexplained. The sample has around 11,000 clones on record, about 67% of them singletons. Roughly 34% of the sample goes to the ten largest clones. The material sequenced was CD8+ T cells sorted from blood. The receptors were sampled from an adult with rheumatoid arthritis.

The chain carries TRBV28 and TRBJ2-7, with TRBD1 matching 10 bases. Trimming took 7 bases from V and 2 from J; bases not matched to a gene: 11. CDR1 and CDR2 (germline): MDHEN, SYDVKM. The CDR3 spans 16 residues. The CDR3 is CASTRGTGDMTYEQYF. The DNA for the CDR3 is TGTGCCAGCACCCGAGGGACAGGGGATATGACCTACGAGCAGTACTTC. The full variable domain, completed using reference TRBV28 and TRBJ2-7, is DVKVTQSSRYLVKRTGEKVFLECVQDMDHENMFWYRQDPGLGLRLIYFSYDVKMKEKGDIPEGYSVSREKKERFSLILESASTNQTSMYLCASTRGTGDMTYEQYFGPGTRLTVT.

As regards this clone: At one end, the junction sequence differs from germline, possibly due to a read error. This chain joins TRBV7-7 and TRBJ2-7; D uncertain. The CDR3 contains 13 residues. CDR1 SSHAT and CDR2 FNYEAQ come from the germline V gene (reference sequence). The CDR3 region has the DNA TGTGCTAGCAGCTTAAAAGAGGCTTCCGAGCAGTACTTC. Its protein is CASSLKEASEQYF.

The rearrangement uses TRBV11-2 and TRBJ2-7; D is possibly TRBD2 (6 bases). Germline V gene lookup returns CDR1 SGHAT and CDR2 FQNNGV. The V and J ends lost 5 bases and 4 bases respectively, with 18 bases between them. This CDR3 region has 15 residues. CDR3 protein: CASSPSLLGGYEQYF. In DNA form, the CDR3 reads TGTGCCAGCAGCCCGTCCCTTCTCGGGGGATACGAGCAGTACTTC.

The rearrangement joins TRBV9 to TRBJ1-5; no definite D call. Trimming removed 4 bases from V and 0 bases from J, with 5 bases in between. The CDR3 has 13 residues. CDR1 is SGDLS, CDR2 YYNGEE, per germline. The CDR3 reads CASSLGSNQPQHF. CDR3 sequence (DNA): TGTGCCAGCAGCCTCGGTAGCAATCAGCCCCAGCATTTT.

This rearrangement joins TRBV5-6 to TRBJ1-5; D remains ambiguous. Trimming cost V 4 bases and J 7 bases, with 12 bases left between them. CDR1 SGHDT and CDR2 YYEEEE come from the germline V gene. The CDR3 covers 13 residues. CDR3 amino acids: CASSPNKVQPQHF. The CDR3 nucleotides are TGTGCCAGCAGCCCGAATAAAGTCCAGCCCCAGCATTTT.

In this sample, this clone turned up once. The genes are TRBV2 and TRBJ1-2; D unclear. CDR1 is SNHLY, CDR2 FYNNEI, per germline. CDR3 length equals 13 residues. V gave up 10 bases and J gave up 1 base, with 13 bases separating them. The CDR3 spells CAIRSGSNYGYTF. Written as DNA, the CDR3 is TGTGCCATAAGGTCTGGGAGTAACTATGGCTACACCTTC. The full variable domain, rest sourced from reference TRBV2 and TRBJ1-2, is EPEVTQTPSHQVTQMGQEVILRCVPISNHLYFYWYRQILGQKVEFLVSFYNNEISEKSEIFDDQFSVERPDGSNFTLKIRSTKLEDSAMYFCAIRSGSNYGYTFGSGTRLTVV.

The chain carries TRBV4-1 and TRBJ2-3; D is unresolved. This CDR3 has 13 residues. Trimming shortened V by 0 bases and J by 2 bases, and 3 bases separated the two germline ends. CDR1 and CDR2 from the germline V gene are MGHRA and YSYEKL. CDR3 protein: CASSQDFTDTQYF. CDR3 DNA: TGCGCCAGCAGCCAAGATTTCACAGATACGCAGTATTTT.

The genes are TRBV6-5 and TRBJ1-5; tentative D call: TRBD1 (5 bases). CDR3 size: 14 residues. In germline, CDR1 is MNHEY, CDR2 SVGAGI. The V and J ends lost 5 bases and 6 bases respectively, with 14 bases between them. For the CDR3, the DNA is TGTGCCAGCAGTACGTACGGGACGGGTCAGCCCCAGCATTTT. Protein sequence: CASSTYGTGQPQHF.

V usage is TRBV5-6 and J usage is TRBJ2-3; no clear D. V gave up 2 bases and J gave up 4 bases, with 5 bases separating them. The V gene's germline CDR1 is SGHDT and CDR2 YYEEEE. The CDR3 totals 12 residues. The CDR3 is CASSFSADTQYF. The CDR3, as DNA: TGTGCCAGCAGCTTTTCCGCAGATACGCAGTATTTT.

The chain has TRBV2 and TRBJ2-1; 10 bases are a match to TRBD2. The length of the CDR3 is 16 residues. V dropped 2 bases and J dropped 3; count of bases not matched to a gene: 4. Looked up from germline, CDR1 is SNHLY and CDR2 is FYNNEI. The CDR3 DNA sequence: TGTGCCAGCAGTGAATCTAGCGGGGGTTACTACAATGAGCAGTTCTTC. This gives the protein CASSESSGGYYNEQFF.

The J gene is TRBJ2-7, the V gene TRBV7-8; 9 bases map to TRBD1. The trim removed 4 bases at V and 0 bases at J, leaving 10 bases unmatched. CDR3 length equals 17 residues. Per germline, CDR1 SGHVS and CDR2 FQNEAQ. DNA of the CDR3: TGTGCCAGCAGCTCGAGTGGGGGACAGGGCCTCTCCTACGAGCAGTACTTC. Its translation is CASSSSGGQGLSYEQYF.

This clone was recorded only once. The chain has TRBV27 and TRBJ2-1, with a tentative D call TRBD2 (5 bases). Germline V gene lookup returns CDR1 MNHEY and CDR2 SMNVEV (reference sequence). Trimming took 8 bases from V and 3 from J, leaving 11 bases between them. This CDR3 contains 13 residues. CDR3 in amino acids: CASGLIDYNEQFF. CDR3 DNA: TGTGCCAGCGGACTTATCGACTACAATGAGCAGTTCTTC.

V usage is TRBV19 and J usage is TRBJ2-7; TRBD1 matches 7 bases. The germline V gene encodes CDR1 LNHDA and CDR2 SQIVND (reference sequence). Trimming took 3 bases from V and 5 from J; bases not matched to a gene: 4. This CDR3 comprises 13 residues. CDR3 amino acids: CASSMTGCHEQYF. CDR3 sequence (DNA): TGTGCCAGTAGTATGACAGGGTGCCACGAGCAGTACTTC. Combining the CDR3 with reference TRBV19 and TRBJ2-7 gives the whole variable domain DGGITQSPKYLFRKEGQNVTLSCEQNLNHDAMYWYRQDPGQGLRLIYYSQIVNDFQKGDIAEGYSVSREKKESFPLTVTSAQKNPTAFYLCASSMTGCHEQYFGPGTRLTVT.

The chain links TRBV27 to TRBJ2-2; unclear D gene. Trimming took off 4 bases at V and 0 bases at J, with 6 bases between the two ends. Germline V gene lookup returns CDR1 MNHEY and CDR2 SMNVEV (reference sequence). The CDR3 is 14 residues long. The chain's CDR3 is CASSWAANTGELFF. CDR3 DNA: TGTGCCAGCAGTTGGGCGGCGAACACCGGGGAGCTGTTTTTT.

The chain links TRBV28 to TRBJ2-7; D possibly corresponds to TRBD1 (6 bases). The CDR3 is 16 amino acids. With 4 bases removed from V and 3 bases from J, the gap between germline ends came to 19 bases. The germline CDR1 and CDR2 sequences are MDHEN and SYDVKM. The CDR3 sequence: CASSSIQGNRVYEQYF. The CDR3 bases are TGTGCCAGCAGTTCCATTCAGGGGAATAGGGTCTACGAGCAGTACTTC. Supplemented by reference TRBV28 and TRBJ2-7, the full variable domain reads DVKVTQSSRYLVKRTGEKVFLECVQDMDHENMFWYRQDPGLGLRLIYFSYDVKMKEKGDIPEGYSVSREKKERFSLILESASTNQTSMYLCASSSIQGNRVYEQYFGPGTRLTVT.

The V and J genes are TRBV7-8 and TRBJ1-2; D gene unclear. V dropped 1 base and J dropped 2 bases, with 14 bases sitting between them. Germline CDR1 is SGHVS and CDR2 is FQNEAQ. The CDR3 spans 16 residues. The CDR3 reads CASSLGLGRNNYGYTF. DNA for the CDR3: TGTGCCAGCAGCTTAGGCCTGGGGAGGAACAACTATGGCTACACCTTC.

This clone was picked up a small number of times. The rearrangement uses TRBV7-3 and TRBJ2-1; 12 bases are a match to TRBD2. The CDR3 is 16 residues long. The germline V gene has CDR1 SGHTA and CDR2 FQGTGA. V shed 4 bases and J 7 bases; nucleotides not matched to a gene: 8. In DNA form, the CDR3 reads TGTGCCAGCAGCTCGGGGGCTAGCGGGGGGGCTAATGAGCAGTTCTTC. It codes for CASSSGASGGANEQFF.

The chain has TRBV6-1 and TRBJ2-7; TRBD1 agrees at 7 bases. Germline values: CDR1 MNHNS, CDR2 SASEGT. This CDR3 spans 14 amino acids. V dropped 8 bases and J dropped 3; count of bases not matched to a gene: 10. The CDR3 DNA reads TGTGCCAGCCGGTGGGACACAGGGGTCTACGAGCAGTACTTC. It specifies CASRWDTGVYEQYF.

The rearrangement links TRBV29-1 to TRBJ2-7; perhaps TRBD1 as D (5 bases). With 7 bases removed from V and 0 bases from J, the gap between germline ends came to 25 bases. There are 17 residues in the CDR3. The germline CDR1 and CDR2 sequences are SQVTM and ANQGSEA. The CDR3 loop is CSASYFSPQGNSYEQYF. The DNA for the CDR3 is TGCAGCGCATCTTACTTTTCTCCCCAGGGAAACTCCTACGAGCAGTACTTC.

This chain links TRBV19 with TRBJ1-1; the D is unclear. With 5 bases removed from V and 0 bases from J, the gap between germline ends came to 4 bases. From germline, CDR1 is LNHDA and CDR2 SQIVND (reference sequence). This CDR3 is 12 amino acids long. CDR3 in amino acids: CASSPLNTEAFF. The CDR3 DNA sequence: TGTGCCAGTAGTCCTCTGAACACTGAAGCTTTCTTT.

The CDR3 here is CASSGRGGQPQHF. CDR3 coding DNA: TGTGCCAGCAGCGGTCGCGGGGGCCAGCCCCAGCATTTT. The chain combines TRBV9 with TRBJ1-5, with a possible D match to TRBD1 (6 bases). The CDR3 spans 13 residues. V was cut by 3 bases and J by 7 bases, with 11 bases left in between. Germline CDR1 SGDLS, CDR2 YYNGEE.

This chain joins TRBV2 and TRBJ1-2, with D tentatively TRBD1 (5 bases). This CDR3 has 15 residues. From germline, CDR1 is SNHLY and CDR2 FYNNEI. V lost 8 bases to trimming and J lost 1 base, with 17 bases between them. This CDR3 reads CASGGPPPLNYGYTF. The CDR3, as DNA: TGTGCCAGCGGGGGACCCCCCCCGCTTAACTATGGCTACACCTTC.

CDR3 region: CASSEGQGRLGEAFF. CDR3 in DNA: TGTGCCAGCAGTGAAGGACAGGGCCGCCTGGGTGAAGCTTTCTTT. The genes are TRBV2 and TRBJ1-1, with 7 bases lining up with TRBD1. Germline V gene sequence: CDR1 SNHLY, CDR2 FYNNEI. The CDR3 is 15 residues long. The trim removed 1 base at V and 7 bases at J, leaving 9 bases unmatched.

This clone was recorded a few times. V is TRBV4-2 and J is TRBJ2-3; 8 nucleotides line up with TRBD2. The CDR3 consists of 16 residues. Per germline, CDR1 LGHNA and CDR2 YNFKEQ. V lost 0 bases, J lost 3 bases, and 5 bases stayed unmatched. The CDR3 reads CASSQDVAGGTDTQYF. CDR3 nucleotides: TGTGCCAGCAGCCAAGATGTGGCGGGGGGAACAGATACGCAGTATTTT.

DNA of the CDR3: TGTGCCAGCAGCCACCGCGGGGGAGGCTCTGAAGCTTTCTTT. This encodes CASSHRGGGSEAFF. This rearrangement joins TRBV27 to TRBJ1-1, with TRBD1 as a possible D gene (5 bases). Trimming removed 6 bases from V and 6 bases from J, with 17 bases in between. This CDR3 has 14 amino acids. The germline CDR1 and CDR2 sequences are MNHEY and SMNVEV (reference sequence).

The chain carries TRBV5-1 and TRBJ2-5; no definite D call. CDR1 and CDR2 (germline): SGHRS, YFSETQ. The CDR3 consists of 13 residues. V dropped 4 bases and J dropped 5 bases, with 12 bases sitting between them. CDR3 bases: TGCGCCAGCAGCACCCGGAATTGGGAGACCCAGTACTTC. Translation gives CASSTRNWETQYF. Full variable domain (remainder filled in from reference TRBV5-1 and TRBJ2-5): KAGVTQTPRYLIKTRGQQVTLSCSPISGHRSVSWYQQTPGQGLQFLFEYFSETQRNKGNFPGRFSGRQFSNSRSEMNVSTLELGDSALYLCASSTRNWETQYFGPGTRLLVL.